This T cell receptor (beta chain) was recovered during a study of a mutant IDH1 vaccine in newly diagnosed glioma. The CDR3 spans 14 residues. J was trimmed by 0 bases and V by 2 bases; bases with no gene match: 0. Germline V gives CDR1 KGHSH, CDR2 LQKENI. A note on this clone: Its antigen is not known.

Time point of the sample: week 47, end of study. Vaccine doses each comprised 300 ug of mutant IDH1 20-mer peptide, with topical imiquimod. New IDH1-mutant, ATRX-lost WHO grade 3 or 4 astrocytomas occurred in donors. Study results and caveats: Detectable vaccine-induced immune responses arose in 80% to 95% of patients.

Clones were read by immunoSEQ multiplex PCR, and TCRdb kept only the in-frame ones, dropping some. The sample shows some 87,000 clones, approximately 75% of them seen only once. The source was PBMCs, collected from a glioma patient whose treatment included an IDH1 peptide vaccine. The clonotype originates from a man in his forties with glioma. The rearrangement uses TRBV18 and TRBJ2-7; 8 positions match TRBD1. Here the CDR3 DNA reads TGTGCCAGCTCACCAGACAGGGGCTCCTACGAGCAGTACTTC. Translated: CASSPDRGSYEQYF.